Listed below are T cell receptor beta chains from one sample, sequenced in a study of T-cell reconstitution after alpha-beta-depleted transplantation in children. MiXCR, applied by TCRdb to the PCR reads, yields one record per CDR3 protein. Of some 300,000 distinct CDR3 sequences listed, approximately 7.3% are singletons. The sequencing here drew on peripheral blood, taken 360 days after TCRalphabeta/CD19-depleted stem cell transplant. Receptors originate from a female patient aged 2 to 10 who had a stem cell transplant for Fanconi anemia, so the T cells may come from the graft donor. The CDR3 runs from the conserved cysteine through the conserved F or W. The D gene is left open where the match is weak. A clone size is listed for some rows: how often the clone was seen (once, few, many), or a class if it is expanded.

TRBJ2-7 - TRBV7-8 - CASSLDPDPRYEQYF TGTGCCAGCAGCTTAGACCCGGACCCACGCTACGAGCAGTACTTC
TRBJ1-2 few TRBV7-9 TRBD1 CASSLGDRPGRSYTF TGTGCCAGCAGCTTGGGGGACAGGCCCGGACGAAGCTACACCTTC
TRBJ2-7 many TRBV11-2 TRBD1 CASSLARGPIYEQYF TGTGCCAGCAGCTTGGCCAGGGGGCCCATCTACGAGCAGTACTTC
TRBJ2-1 few TRBV20-1 TRBD2 CSARGLAGGPSYNEQFF TGCAGTGCTAGAGGACTAGCGGGGGGGCCTTCCTACAATGAGCAGTTCTTC
TRBJ2-5 many TRBV12-3/TRBV12-4 - CASSFALTGGETQYF TGTGCCAGCAGTTTTGCTTTGACCGGAGGAGAGACCCAGTACTTC
TRBJ2-7 many TRBV6-2/TRBV6-3 - CASSYSGTSYEQYF TGTGCCAGCAGTTACTCAGGGACATCCTACGAGCAGTACTTC
TRBJ2-1 few TRBV12-3/TRBV12-4 TRBD2 CAIRPALAGGPKGYEQFF TGTGCCATCAGGCCGGCTCTAGCGGGAGGGCCCAAGGGTTATGAGCAGTTCTTC
TRBJ2-7 many TRBV5-1 - CASSPPDYEQYF TGCGCCAGCAGCCCACCGGACTACGAGCAGTACTTC
TRBJ1-1 many TRBV12-3/TRBV12-4 - CASTAVGVRTEAFF TGTGCCAGCACCGCTGTTGGGGTGAGGACTGAAGCTTTCTTT
TRBJ1-1 many TRBV12-5 TRBD1 CASGPGTGGMNTEAFF TGTGCTAGTGGTCCGGGGACAGGGGGGATGAACACTGAAGCTTTCTTT
TRBJ2-1 - TRBV5-6 - CASSLVEEVPYNEQFF TGTGCCAGCAGCTTGGTAGAGGAAGTCCCGTACAATGAGCAGTTCTTC
TRBJ1-2 many TRBV29-1 - CSVRIGGGIYGYTF TGCAGCGTTAGGATTGGAGGGGGGATATATGGCTACACCTTC
TRBJ1-5 - TRBV7-2 - CASSLGPGGASNQPQHF TGTGCCAGCAGCTTAGGCCCGGGGGGCGCGAGCAATCAGCCCCAGCATTTT
TRBJ2-1 many TRBV28 - CASSRRGRYNEQFF TGTGCCAGCAGCCGGAGGGGGAGATACAATGAGCAGTTCTTC
TRBJ2-3 many TRBV2 - CARLDATDTQYF TGTGCCAGACTCGACGCGACCGATACGCAGTATTTT
TRBJ2-7 few TRBV5-1 TRBD1 CASSFNPGTDYEQYF TGCGCCAGCAGCTTCAACCCCGGGACAGATTACGAGCAGTACTTC
TRBJ1-5 - TRBV28 - CASSLEGWDSNQPQHF TGTGCCAGCAGTTTAGAGGGTTGGGATAGCAATCAGCCCCAGCATTTT
TRBJ1-2 few TRBV21-1 - CASSSWDRTNYGYTF TGTGCCAGCAGCTCATGGGACAGAACTAACTATGGCTACACCTTC
TRBJ2-3 once TRBV5-4 TRBD2 CASSFTSGGASDTQYF TGTGCCAGCAGCTTTACTAGCGGGGGGGCTTCCGATACGCAGTATTTT
TRBJ1-5 - TRBV3-1 TRBD1 CASSQNPGTAIVAQHF TGTGCCAGCAGCCAAAACCCCGGGACAGCTATAGTAGCCCAGCATTTT
TRBJ2-2 many TRBV7-2 - CASSLAQTNTGELFF TGTGCCAGCAGCTTAGCGCAGACTAACACCGGGGAGCTGTTTTTT
TRBJ2-5 few TRBV4-1 - CASSGLRTQYF TGCGCCAGCAGCGGACTACGGACCCAGTACTTC
TRBJ2-1 - TRBV27 - CASSLGESNEQFF TGTGCCAGCAGTTTAGGCGAGTCCAATGAGCAGTTCTTC
TRBJ2-2 many TRBV6-5 TRBD2 CASSLVGAGGAGELFF TGTGCCAGCAGTTTGGTTGGGGCGGGGGGAGCCGGGGAGCTGTTTTTT
TRBJ2-2 - TRBV27 TRBD2 CASRGGAGIGGELFF TGTGCCAGCAGGGGGGGAGCGGGAATTGGCGGGGAGCTGTTTTTT
TRBJ1-1 many TRBV6-1 - CASSDYVGRGAEAFF TGTGCCAGCAGTGATTACGTCGGCCGGGGGGCTGAAGCTTTCTTT
TRBJ2-4 many TRBV20-1 - CSARLASKNIQYF TGCAGTGCTAGACTGGCCAGTAAAAACATTCAGTACTTC
TRBJ1-1 few TRBV6-5 TRBD1 CASSYSNRGNTEAFF TGTGCCAGCAGTTACTCTAACAGGGGCAACACTGAAGCTTTCTTT
TRBJ2-5 many TRBV29-1 - CSVTLAETQYF TGCAGCGTTACACTAGCTGAGACCCAGTACTTC
TRBJ1-2 many TRBV7-7 - CASSLLYSLYGYTF TGTGCCAGCAGCCTTCTATACAGCTTATATGGCTACACCTTC
TRBJ2-7 many TRBV20-1 - CSARGLNYEQYF TGCAGTGCTAGAGGGCTCAACTACGAGCAGTACTTC
TRBJ1-1 many TRBV9 TRBD1 CASSVGQGMNTEAFF TGTGCCAGCAGCGTAGGACAGGGTATGAACACTGAAGCTTTCTTT
TRBJ1-1 few TRBV10-3 TRBD1 CAIRRTGTGTEAFF TGTGCCATCAGGAGGACAGGGACTGGGACTGAAGCTTTCTTT
TRBJ2-5 many TRBV9 TRBD1 CASSVAGQGQETQYF TGTGCCAGCAGCGTAGCGGGACAGGGGCAAGAGACCCAGTACTTC
TRBJ1-1 few TRBV7-3 TRBD1 CASSVTGQGSSEAFF TGTGCCAGCAGCGTCACGGGACAGGGAAGCTCTGAAGCTTTCTTT
TRBJ2-3 many TRBV5-1 - CASSLNAVGQYF TGCGCCAGCAGCTTGAATGCTGTTGGGCAGTATTTT
TRBJ2-1 many TRBV4-3 - CASSYSGIDNEQFF TGCGCCAGCAGCTACTCCGGGATAGACAATGAGCAGTTCTTC
TRBJ1-4 - TRBV9 TRBD1 CASSPTGQGNEKLFF TGTGCCAGCAGTCCTACGGGACAGGGGAATGAAAAACTGTTTTTT
TRBJ1-2 many TRBV12-3/TRBV12-4 - CASSLGGGPYGYTF TGTGCCAGCAGTTTAGGGGGGGGACCCTATGGCTACACCTTC
TRBJ2-3 - TRBV20-1 - CSASVGGRSDTQYF TGCAGTGCTAGCGTGGGGGGGCGATCAGATACGCAGTATTTT
TRBJ1-4 many TRBV5-4 - CASSFRTEEKLFF TGTGCCAGCAGCTTTCGAACGGAAGAAAAACTGTTTTTT
TRBJ1-2 many TRBV20-1 - CSASVRVGYGYTF TGCAGTGCTAGCGTCAGGGTGGGCTATGGCTACACCTTC
TRBJ1-6 - TRBV30 TRBD1 CAWSVGQGANNSPLHF TGTGCCTGGAGCGTCGGACAGGGGGCTAATAATTCACCCCTCCACTTT
TRBJ1-1 - TRBV5-1 TRBD1 CASSLSVGGQTWLPEAFF TGCGCCAGCAGCTTGTCAGTCGGGGGACAGACTTGGCTACCTGAAGCTTTCTTT
TRBJ1-3 few TRBV7-9 - CASSTPGRSGNTIYF TGTGCCAGCAGCACGCCGGGGAGGTCTGGAAACACCATATATTTT
TRBJ2-3 many TRBV7-9 - CASNPPATSTDTQYF TGTGCCAGCAACCCGCCGGCAACTAGCACAGATACGCAGTATTTT
TRBJ2-7 many TRBV25-1 TRBD1 CASSELGQGAYEQYF TGTGCCAGCAGTGAACTCGGACAGGGGGCCTACGAGCAGTACTTC
TRBJ2-5 many TRBV4-2 TRBD2 CASSQDPAGEYQETQYF TGTGCCAGCAGCCAAGATCCAGCGGGAGAGTACCAAGAGACCCAGTACTTC
TRBJ2-1 many TRBV12-3/TRBV12-4 - CASSLEGVEQFF TGTGCCAGCAGTTTGGAGGGGGTTGAGCAGTTCTTC
TRBJ1-3 many TRBV5-5 - CASSLGGAGNTIYF TGTGCCAGCAGTTTGGGGGGGGCTGGAAACACCATATATTTT